This passage covers 19 T cell receptor beta chains from one sample sequenced in a study of T cells in Graves' hyperthyroidism and ophthalmopathy. RNA transcripts yielded amplified TCR beta CDR3 regions. HTBI primers were the set used in a first-round RT-PCR of the TCR CDR3. From the multiplex PCR reads, TCRdb called clonotypes with MiXCR, one entry per CDR3 protein. The table records around 400,000 distinct CDR3 sequences, around 15% of them present only once. The sample comprised blood. The receptors shown here come from a woman aged 55-69 years with Graves' ophthalmopathy.

This clonotype was picked up many times. The V and J genes are TRBV20-1 and TRBJ2-7, with D perhaps TRBD1 (5 bases). CDR1 and CDR2 from the germline V gene are DFQATT and SNEGSKA (reference sequence). This CDR3 contains 12 residues. The CDR3 region is CSKALRGYEQYF. CDR3 DNA sequence: TGCAGCAAAGCTCTAAGGGGCTACGAGCAGTACTTC.

This clonotype appeared many times. V gene TRBV6-1 combines with J gene TRBJ2-5; tentatively, D is TRBD1 (6 bases). The ends were cut back, 5 bases at V and 7 bases at J, with 20 bases in the middle. This CDR3 contains 15 residues. Germline V gene sequence: CDR1 MNHNS, CDR2 SASEGT. The CDR3 coding sequence is TGTGCCAGCAGTATGTTTGGCGGACAGTTCGGGACCCAGTACTTC. The encoded protein is CASSMFGGQFGTQYF.

V and J are TRBV20-1 and TRBJ1-3, with TRBD1 as a possible D gene (6 bases). Trimming stripped 6 bases from V and 4 bases from J, with 16 bases between. Germline V gene lookup returns CDR1 DFQATT and CDR2 SNEGSKA (reference sequence). The CDR3 spans 14 residues. The CDR3 loop is CSATEGGSGNTIYF. The CDR3 region has the DNA TGCAGTGCCACGGAAGGGGGATCGGGAAACACCATATATTTT.

In this sample, this clonotype turned up many times. The chain employs TRBV12-5 and TRBJ2-5; tentatively, D is TRBD2 (6 bases). The ends were cut back, 5 bases at V and 4 bases at J, with 17 bases in the middle. CDR3 length equals 15 residues. The germline CDR1 and CDR2 sequences are LGHNT and FRNRAP. CDR3 sequence (DNA): TGTGCTAGTGGTCAGCCCCTGGCCGGGAGAGAGACCCAGTACTTC. Its protein product is CASGQPLAGRETQYF.

This clonotype came up many times. The V and J genes are TRBV2 and TRBJ2-7, with 10 bases identical to TRBD2. Germline lookup yields CDR1 SNHLY and CDR2 FYNNEI. The CDR3 length is 14 residues. The J segment lost 4 bases and the V segment lost 7 bases, leaving 7 bases of the junction unmatched. CDR3 bases: TGTGCCAGCAAAACTAGCGGGAATCTATACGAGCAGTACTTC. Translated: CASKTSGNLYEQYF.

The V and J genes are TRBV14 and TRBJ1-6, with TRBD1 as a possible D gene (5 bases). Germline V gene data show CDR1 as SGHDN and CDR2 as FVKESK. CDR3 length equals 15 residues. The germline V and J ends were trimmed by 0 bases and 7 bases, with 10 bases remaining between them. The CDR3 region is CASSQDRGGNSPLHF. CDR3 DNA: TGTGCCAGCAGCCAAGATCGGGGGGGAAATTCACCCCTCCACTTT.

The chain combines TRBV6-1 with TRBJ2-1; D is unclear. This CDR3 has 13 residues. Germline V gene lookup returns CDR1 MNHNS and CDR2 SASEGT. V lost 7 bases and J 4 bases, leaving 11 bases between the germline ends. The CDR3 region has the DNA TGTGCCAGCACTGCAAATAGTTACAATGAGCAGTTCTTC. Translation gives CASTANSYNEQFF.

This clonotype has ten or more counts. The CDR3 region has the DNA TGTGCCAGCAGTGACTTTAACGAGCAGTACTTC. Translated: CASSDFNEQYF. The V call is TRBV6-1, the J call TRBJ2-7, with no clear D. This CDR3 has 11 residues. Germline values: CDR1 MNHNS, CDR2 SASEGT. The V end lost 3 bases, the J end lost 5 bases, and 5 bases lay between the germline ends.

With regard to this clonotype: Compared with germline, one end of the junction differs, possibly owing to a read error. The chain is built from TRBV28 and TRBJ2-1, with 8 bases that match TRBD2. The CDR3 runs to 16 residues. In germline, CDR1 is MDHEN, CDR2 SYDVKM. CDR3 DNA: TGTGCCAGCAGTTTTTACAGCGGGAGCTCCTACAATGGGCAGTTCTTC. It codes for CASSFYSGSSYNGQFF.

The chain carries TRBV19 and TRBJ2-1; D is perhaps TRBD1 or TRBD2 (5 bases each). Germline CDR1 is LNHDA and CDR2 is SQIVND (reference sequence). This CDR3 is 16 amino acids long. V lost 6 bases to trimming and J lost 2 bases, with 17 bases between them. The DNA for the CDR3 is TGTGCCAGTAGAAGCGCCTCAGGGACCCCCTACAATGAGCAGTTCTTC. Its translation: CASRSASGTPYNEQFF.

The CDR3 region has the DNA TGTGCCAGCAGTGACCCGGGGGGACCCAATGAGCAGTTCTTC. It codes for CASSDPGGPNEQFF. V is TRBV25-1 and J is TRBJ2-1, with TRBD2 identical over 7 bases. V was clipped by 3 bases and J by 6 bases; unmatched bases: 5. CDR3 size: 14 residues. Germline-derived CDR1 and CDR2 are MGHDK and SYGVNS.

This clonotype appeared many times. V is TRBV3-1 and J is TRBJ2-7, with a possible D match to TRBD1 (6 bases). The CDR3 spans 19 residues. The V end was cut by 2 bases, the J end by 2 bases, with 25 bases between. Germline V CDR1 and CDR2: LGHDT, YNNKEL (reference sequence). The CDR3 bases are TGTGCCAGCAGCCAAACGATCACAGGGCGATCGGAGAGTACCTACGAGCAGTACTTC. Its translation is CASSQTITGRSESTYEQYF.

This clonotype was seen at least ten times. The chain couples TRBV20-1 to TRBJ2-7; 7 bases are a match to TRBD2. The CDR3 covers 16 residues. V lost 4 bases to trimming and J lost 4 bases; unmatched junction nucleotides: 16. The germline V gene encodes CDR1 DFQATT and CDR2 SNEGSKA (reference sequence). For the CDR3, the DNA is TGCAGTGCTAATCCGGCTAGCGGAACACGAGTTTACGAGCAGTACTTC. Amino acid sequence: CSANPASGTRVYEQYF.

The J gene is TRBJ2-7, the V gene TRBV4-1, with a weak D call TRBD2 (5 bases). Per the germline V gene, CDR1 is MGHRA and CDR2 is YSYEKL. The V end was cut by 0 bases, the J end by 6 bases, with 15 bases between. The CDR3 spans 15 residues. CDR3 in amino acids: CASSQERAGLGEQYF. CDR3 nucleotides: TGCGCCAGCAGCCAAGAAAGGGCAGGACTGGGCGAGCAGTACTTC.

The rearrangement links TRBV4-2 to TRBJ2-1; 10 nucleotides line up with TRBD1. The V gene's germline CDR1 is LGHNA and CDR2 YNFKEQ. Trimming cost V 4 bases and J 7 bases; bases outside gene matches: 10. This CDR3 has 16 residues. The DNA for the CDR3 is TGTGCCAGCAGCCCCGCGGGACAGGGGACGTTGAATGAGCAGTTCTTC. Translation: CASSPAGQGTLNEQFF.

The CDR3 nucleotides read TGTGCCAGCAGTTTATCGAGCAACCTGCAGGAAAAACTGTTTTTT. The encoded protein is CASSLSSNLQEKLFF. J is TRBJ1-4 and V is TRBV27; D remains unclear. Germline CDR1 is MNHEY and CDR2 is SMNVEV (reference sequence). This CDR3 is 15 amino acids long. The germline V and J ends were trimmed by 0 bases and 8 bases, with 13 bases remaining between them.

On this clonotype: A much bigger clone sits one base away, suggesting this may be a read error. The chain links TRBV3-1 to TRBJ2-7; 7 nucleotides line up with TRBD2. The V segment lost 5 bases and the J segment 4 bases; nucleotides outside the gene matches: 11. Per the germline V gene, CDR1 is LGHDT and CDR2 is YNNKEL (reference sequence). The CDR3 spans 15 residues. The CDR3 bases are TGTGCCAGCAGCGAAGGGGCTAACGGGAGGTACGAGCAGTACTTC. This translates into CASSEGANGRYEQYF.

At least ten counts were recorded for this clonotype. V gene TRBV11-1 combines with J gene TRBJ1-2; 9 bases fit TRBD1. Germline V gives CDR1 SGHAT, CDR2 FQDESV (reference sequence). The V segment lost 5 bases and the J segment 6 bases; nucleotides outside the gene matches: 7. The CDR3 consists of 14 residues. CDR3 protein: CASSRTGTGNGYTF. The CDR3 bases are TGTGCCAGCAGCCGTACGGGGACAGGGAATGGCTACACCTTC.

Many counts were recorded for this clonotype. The chain joins TRBV7-2 to TRBJ2-5, with 8 bases fitting TRBD2. The CDR3 consists of 15 residues. CDR1 is SGHTA and CDR2 is FQGNSA in the germline V gene. J gave up 3 bases and V 4 bases, and 7 bases lay outside the gene matches. The CDR3: CASSSTSGSEETQYF. The CDR3 coding sequence is TGTGCCAGCAGCTCCACTAGCGGCAGCGAAGAGACCCAGTACTTC.